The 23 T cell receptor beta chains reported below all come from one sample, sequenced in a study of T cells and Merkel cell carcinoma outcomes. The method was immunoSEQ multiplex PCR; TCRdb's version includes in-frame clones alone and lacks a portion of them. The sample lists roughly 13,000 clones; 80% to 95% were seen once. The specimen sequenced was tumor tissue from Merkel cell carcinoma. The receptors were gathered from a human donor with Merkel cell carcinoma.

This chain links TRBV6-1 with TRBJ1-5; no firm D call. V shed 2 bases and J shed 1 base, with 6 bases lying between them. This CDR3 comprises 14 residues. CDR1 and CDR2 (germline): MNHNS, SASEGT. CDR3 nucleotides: TGTGCCAGCAGTGAACAGACCAGCAATCAGCCCCAGCATTTT. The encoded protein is CASSEQTSNQPQHF.

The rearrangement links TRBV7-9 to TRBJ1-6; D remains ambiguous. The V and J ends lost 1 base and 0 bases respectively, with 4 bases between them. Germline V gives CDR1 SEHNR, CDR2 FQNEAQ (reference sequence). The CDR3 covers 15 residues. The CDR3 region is CASSLGSSYNSPLHF. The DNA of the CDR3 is TGTGCCAGCAGCTTAGGAAGCTCCTATAATTCACCCCTCCACTTT. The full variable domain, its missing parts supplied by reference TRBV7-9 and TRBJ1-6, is DTGVSQNPRHKITKRGQNVTFRCDPISEHNRLYWYRQTLGQGPEFLTYFQNEAQLEKSRLLSDRFSAERPKGSFSTLEIQRTEQGDSAMYLCASSLGSSYNSPLHFGNGTRLTVT.

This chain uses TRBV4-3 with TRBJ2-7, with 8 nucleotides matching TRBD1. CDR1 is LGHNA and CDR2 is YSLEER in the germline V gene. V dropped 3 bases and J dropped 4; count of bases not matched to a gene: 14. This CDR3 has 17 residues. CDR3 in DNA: TGCGCCAGCAGCCAGAGAGCCCCCGGACAGGGTTGGTACGAGCAGTACTTC. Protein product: CASSQRAPGQGWYEQYF.

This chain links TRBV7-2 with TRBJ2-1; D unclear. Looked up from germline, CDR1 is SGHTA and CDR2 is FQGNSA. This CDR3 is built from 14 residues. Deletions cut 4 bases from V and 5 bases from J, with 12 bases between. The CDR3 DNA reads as TGTGCCAGCAGCTCTCGGACCAACAACAATGAGCAGTTCTTC. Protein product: CASSSRTNNNEQFF.

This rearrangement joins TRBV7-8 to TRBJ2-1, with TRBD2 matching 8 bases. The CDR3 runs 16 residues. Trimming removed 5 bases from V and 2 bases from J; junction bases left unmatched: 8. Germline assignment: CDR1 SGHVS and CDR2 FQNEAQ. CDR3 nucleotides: TGTGCCAGCAGCCCGGGGGGGGACTGGACCTACAATGAGCAGTTCTTC. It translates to CASSPGGDWTYNEQFF.

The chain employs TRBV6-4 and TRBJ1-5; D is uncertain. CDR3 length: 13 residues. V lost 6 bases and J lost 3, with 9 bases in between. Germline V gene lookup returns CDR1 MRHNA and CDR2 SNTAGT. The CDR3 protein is CASSTRPNQPQHF. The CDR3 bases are TGTGCCAGCAGCACCAGACCCAATCAGCCCCAGCATTTT.

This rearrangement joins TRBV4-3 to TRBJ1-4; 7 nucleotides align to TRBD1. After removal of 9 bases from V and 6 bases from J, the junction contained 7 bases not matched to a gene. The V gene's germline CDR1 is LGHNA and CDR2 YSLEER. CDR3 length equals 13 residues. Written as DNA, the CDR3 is TGCGCCAGTTCGACAGGGTTACATGAAAAACTGTTTTTT. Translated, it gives CASSTGLHEKLFF.

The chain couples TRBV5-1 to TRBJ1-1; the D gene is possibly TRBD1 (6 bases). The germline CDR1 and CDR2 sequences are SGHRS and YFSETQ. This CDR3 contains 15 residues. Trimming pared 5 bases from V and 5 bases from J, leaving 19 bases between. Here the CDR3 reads CASSTQGMGGTEAFF. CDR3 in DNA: TGCGCCAGCAGTACCCAGGGGATGGGGGGGACTGAAGCTTTCTTT.

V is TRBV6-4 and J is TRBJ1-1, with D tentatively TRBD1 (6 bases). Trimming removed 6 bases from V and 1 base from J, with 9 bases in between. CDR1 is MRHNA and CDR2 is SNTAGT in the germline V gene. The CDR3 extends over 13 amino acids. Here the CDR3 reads CASRQGTNTEAFF. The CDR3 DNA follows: TGTGCCAGCAGACAGGGAACGAACACTGAAGCTTTCTTT.

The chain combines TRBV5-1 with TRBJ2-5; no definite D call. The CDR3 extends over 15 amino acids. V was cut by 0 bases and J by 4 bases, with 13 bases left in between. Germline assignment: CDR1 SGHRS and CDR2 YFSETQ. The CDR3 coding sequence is TGCGCCAGCAGCTTGGCCCTTGGCCTCGGAGAGACCCAGTACTTC. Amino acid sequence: CASSLALGLGETQYF.

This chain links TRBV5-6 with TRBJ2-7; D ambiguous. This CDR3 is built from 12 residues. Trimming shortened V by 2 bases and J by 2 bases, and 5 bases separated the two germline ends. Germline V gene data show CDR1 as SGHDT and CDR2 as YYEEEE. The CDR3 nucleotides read TGTGCCAGCAGCTTAAAACCCTACGAGCAGTACTTC. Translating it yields CASSLKPYEQYF.

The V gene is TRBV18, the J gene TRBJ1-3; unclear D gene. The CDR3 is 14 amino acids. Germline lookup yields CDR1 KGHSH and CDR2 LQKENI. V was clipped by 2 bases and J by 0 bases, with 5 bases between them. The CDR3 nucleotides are TGTGCCAGCTCACCAGGGTTCTCTGGAAACACCATATATTTT. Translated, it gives CASSPGFSGNTIYF.

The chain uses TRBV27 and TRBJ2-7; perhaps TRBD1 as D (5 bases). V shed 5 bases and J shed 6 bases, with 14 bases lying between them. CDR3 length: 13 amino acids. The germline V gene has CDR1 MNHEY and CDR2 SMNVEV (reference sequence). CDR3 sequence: CASSRGLGAEQYF. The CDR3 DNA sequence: TGTGCCAGCAGTAGGGGCTTAGGGGCCGAGCAGTACTTC.

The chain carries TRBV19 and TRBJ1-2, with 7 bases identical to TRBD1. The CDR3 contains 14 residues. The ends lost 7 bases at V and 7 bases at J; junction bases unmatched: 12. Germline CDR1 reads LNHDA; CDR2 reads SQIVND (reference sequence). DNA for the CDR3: TGTGCCAGTACCCTCAAGACAGGGTATGGTGGCTACACCTTC. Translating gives CASTLKTGYGGYTF.

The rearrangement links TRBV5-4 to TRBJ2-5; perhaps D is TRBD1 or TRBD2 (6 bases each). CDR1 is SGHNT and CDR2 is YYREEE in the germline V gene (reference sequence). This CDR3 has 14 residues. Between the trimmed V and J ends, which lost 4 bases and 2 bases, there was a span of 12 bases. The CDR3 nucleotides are TGTGCCAGCAGCGGTGGAGGGGGGCAAGAGACCCAGTACTTC. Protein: CASSGGGGQETQYF.

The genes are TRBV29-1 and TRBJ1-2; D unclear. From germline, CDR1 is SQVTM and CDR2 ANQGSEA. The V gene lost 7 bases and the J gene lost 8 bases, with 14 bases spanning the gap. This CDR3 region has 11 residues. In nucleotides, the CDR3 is TGCAGCGGTGCTATGAAGGAGGGCTACACCTTC. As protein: CSGAMKEGYTF.

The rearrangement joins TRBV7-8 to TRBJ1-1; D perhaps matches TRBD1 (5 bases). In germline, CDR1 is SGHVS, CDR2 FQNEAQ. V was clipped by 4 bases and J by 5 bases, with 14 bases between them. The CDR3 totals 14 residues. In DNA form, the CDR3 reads TGTGCCAGCAGCTGGCAGTCCGGGGCTACTGAAGCTTTCTTT. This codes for CASSWQSGATEAFF.

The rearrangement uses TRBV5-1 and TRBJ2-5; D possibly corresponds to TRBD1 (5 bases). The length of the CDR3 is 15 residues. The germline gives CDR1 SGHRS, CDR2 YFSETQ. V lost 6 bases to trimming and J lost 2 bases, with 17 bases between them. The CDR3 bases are TGCGCCAGCACTTACACAGGCCCTGAGCAAGAGACCCAGTACTTC. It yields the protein CASTYTGPEQETQYF.

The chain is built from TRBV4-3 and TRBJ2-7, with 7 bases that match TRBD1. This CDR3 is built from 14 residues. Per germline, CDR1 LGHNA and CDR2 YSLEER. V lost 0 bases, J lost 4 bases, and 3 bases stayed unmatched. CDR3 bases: TGCGCCAGCAGCCAAGAAAGACAGGGATACGAGCAGTACTTC. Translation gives CASSQERQGYEQYF.

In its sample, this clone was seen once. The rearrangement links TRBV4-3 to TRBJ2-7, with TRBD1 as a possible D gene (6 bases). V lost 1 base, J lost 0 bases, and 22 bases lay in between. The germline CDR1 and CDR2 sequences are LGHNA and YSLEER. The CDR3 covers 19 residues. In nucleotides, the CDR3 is TGCGCCAGCAGCCAAGGAAGTTTGCACAGGGACCCCAGCTCCTACGAGCAGTACTTC. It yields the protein CASSQGSLHRDPSSYEQYF.

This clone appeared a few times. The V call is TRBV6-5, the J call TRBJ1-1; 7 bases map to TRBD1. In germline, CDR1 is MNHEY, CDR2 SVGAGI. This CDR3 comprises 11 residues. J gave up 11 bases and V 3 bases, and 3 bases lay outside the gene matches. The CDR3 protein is CASSYTGAAFF. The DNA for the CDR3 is TGTGCCAGCAGTTATACAGGGGCGGCTTTCTTT.

This chain's CDR3 is CASRPQIQGYYGYTF. The CDR3 DNA follows: TGTGCCAGCAGACCTCAAATACAGGGGTACTATGGCTACACCTTC. V and J are TRBV6-5 and TRBJ1-2; 7 bases match TRBD1. This CDR3 is 15 amino acids long. The V gene's germline CDR1 is MNHEY and CDR2 SVGAGI. The J segment lost 3 bases and the V segment lost 6 bases, leaving 10 bases of the junction unmatched.

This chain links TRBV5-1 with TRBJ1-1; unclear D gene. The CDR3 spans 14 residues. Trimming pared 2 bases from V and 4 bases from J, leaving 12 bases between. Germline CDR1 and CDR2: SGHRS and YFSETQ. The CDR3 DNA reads TGCGCCAGCAGCTTTAGTGGGTATGGCACTGAAGCTTTCTTT. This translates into CASSFSGYGTEAFF.